This is a list of T cell receptor beta chains from one sample in a study of shared clonotypes between healthy human individuals. Produced via immunoSEQ multiplex PCR; TCRdb's table is partial and in-frame only. This table holds approximately 2,300,000 clones, 85% to 95% found once. Input material: naive CD4+ T cells from PBMCs. These receptor sequences come from a man aged 18-30 years in good health. Some clones in this sample may be carry-over from other donors' samples. CDR3s include the opening cysteine and the closing phenylalanine or tryptophan. The D gene is left open where the match is weak. Rows give clone size only sometimes, using once, few, many, or a class for an expanded clone.

j_call	clone_size	d_call	v_call	cdr3_aa	cdr3_nt
TRBJ2-7	NA	TRBD1	TRBV27	CASRPGQASYEQYF	TGTGCCAGCAGGCCGGGACAGGCCTCCTACGAGCAGTACTTC
TRBJ1-1	once	NA	TRBV19	CASSIEGSYTEAFF	TGTGCCAGTAGTATAGAAGGATCTTACACTGAAGCTTTCTTT
TRBJ1-4	NA	NA	TRBV5-1	CASSALPRHDNEKLFF	TGCGCCAGCAGCGCCCTACCCAGGCACGATAATGAAAAACTGTTTTTT
TRBJ2-2	NA	NA	TRBV5-1	CASSSRAGDNTGELFF	TGCGCCAGCAGCTCGAGGGCAGGGGACAACACCGGGGAGCTGTTTTTT
TRBJ2-2	NA	NA	TRBV7-7	CASSPNGGGDGELFF	TGTGCCAGCAGCCCTAATGGGGGGGGCGACGGGGAGCTGTTTTTT
TRBJ1-2	NA	NA	TRBV28	CASSTPIYGYTF	TGTGCCAGCAGTACACCGATCTATGGCTACACCTTC
TRBJ2-1	few	NA	TRBV4-2	CASSLSSPSYNEQFF	TGTGCCAGCAGCCTTTCCAGCCCCTCCTACAATGAGCAGTTCTTC
TRBJ1-3	NA	NA	TRBV28	CATTVSRGNTIYF	TGTGCCACCACAGTTAGCCGGGGAAACACCATATATTTT
TRBJ1-1	NA	NA	TRBV30	CAWSGYGLNTEAFF	TGTGCCTGGAGTGGGTATGGGCTTAACACTGAAGCTTTCTTT
TRBJ2-3	NA	NA	TRBV18	CASSPFTDTQYF	TGTGCCAGCTCACCATTCACAGATACGCAGTATTTT
TRBJ2-7	NA	NA	TRBV7-2	CASSSLAGAYEQYF	TGTGCCAGCAGCTCACTAGCCGGGGCCTACGAGCAGTACTTC
TRBJ2-3	NA	TRBD2	TRBV19	CASSRAGGLNTQYF	TGTGCCAGTAGTAGAGCGGGAGGTTTAAATACGCAGTATTTT
TRBJ2-3	NA	NA	TRBV11-3	CASSLGGDTQYF	TGTGCCAGCAGCTTAGGAGGGGATACGCAGTATTTT
TRBJ1-1	NA	NA	TRBV18	CASSMTVSDTEAFF	TGTGCCAGCTCAATGACAGTAAGCGACACTGAAGCTTTCTTT
TRBJ2-3	NA	NA	TRBV5-4	CASSLPGRTDTQYF	TGTGCCAGCAGCTTGCCGGGAAGGACAGATACGCAGTATTTT
TRBJ2-7	NA	NA	TRBV4-3	CASSRSRSVRYEQYF	TGCGCCAGCAGCCGCTCCCGGAGCGTAAGGTACGAGCAGTACTTC
TRBJ2-2	NA	TRBD1	TRBV10-1	CASSDRRTGNTGELFF	TGCGCCAGCAGTGACAGACGGACAGGTAACACCGGGGAGCTGTTTTTT
TRBJ2-1	NA	NA	TRBV7-3	CASSQDMYINEQFF	TGTGCCAGCAGCCAAGATATGTACATTAATGAGCAGTTCTTC
TRBJ2-7	NA	NA	TRBV6-5	CASRGRRGHYEQYF	TGTGCCAGCAGGGGCCGGCGGGGGCACTACGAGCAGTACTTC
TRBJ2-3	NA	NA	TRBV5-1	CASKRAMTTDTQYF	TGCGCCAGCAAACGGGCCATGACCACAGATACGCAGTATTTT
TRBJ2-3	NA	NA	TRBV7-2	CASSLLSYTQYF	TGTGCCAGCAGTCTTCTGAGTTATACGCAGTATTTT
TRBJ1-3	NA	NA	TRBV6-7	CASSSIDIRGNTIYF	TGTGCCAGCAGTTCGATAGACATTCGCGGAAACACCATATATTTT
TRBJ2-5	NA	NA	TRBV5-8	CASSSTEQETQYF	TGTGCCAGCAGCTCGACTGAGCAAGAGACCCAGTACTTC